These 30 T cell receptor beta chains came from one sample sequenced in a study of T cells in Graves' hyperthyroidism and ophthalmopathy. RNA transcripts were the template for amplifying TCR beta CDR3 regions. First-round RT-PCR targeting the TCR CDR3 was performed with the HTBI primer set. TCRdb ran MiXCR on the multiplex PCR reads and lists one entry per CDR3 protein. Of almost 500,000 distinct CDR3 sequences listed, around a fifth are singletons. Sequenced input: blood. The origin of the receptors is a woman aged 65 to 85 with Graves' ophthalmopathy.

The table lists this clonotype with many counts. The chain couples TRBV28 to TRBJ2-3; no clear D gene. The CDR3 runs to 14 residues. CDR1 and CDR2 (germline): MDHEN, SYDVKM. V shed 6 bases and J shed 2 bases, with 12 bases lying between them. Written as DNA, the CDR3 is TGTGCCAGCAGCGGTGCTACAATCACAGATACGCAGTATTTT. This sequence encodes CASSGATITDTQYF.

This clonotype was detected many times. V gene TRBV11-2 combines with J gene TRBJ2-1; 12 nucleotides line up with TRBD2. J gave up 6 bases and V 4 bases, and 7 bases lay outside the gene matches. The CDR3 runs 16 residues. Germline V gene data show CDR1 as SGHAT and CDR2 as FQNNGV. The DNA for the CDR3 is TGTGCCAGCAGCTCCGGACTAGCGGGACTCTTCAATGAGCAGTTCTTC. It is translated as CASSSGLAGLFNEQFF.

The V call is TRBV6-1, the J call TRBJ1-5; D gene ambiguous. V shed 6 bases and J shed 3 bases, with 6 bases lying between them. The CDR3 is 12 amino acids. The germline V gene encodes CDR1 MNHNS and CDR2 SASEGT. CDR3 coding DNA: TGTGCCAGCAGGAATGCCAATCAGCCCCAGCATTTT. This encodes CASRNANQPQHF.

In DNA, the CDR3 is TGTGCCAGCCGTAGATCTTCTGGGGCCAACGTCCTGACTTTC. As protein: CASRRSSGANVLTF. This rearrangement joins TRBV3-1 to TRBJ2-6; D unclear. V was pared by 8 bases and J by 1 base, with 9 bases between. Germline V gene sequence: CDR1 LGHDT, CDR2 YNNKEL (reference sequence). This CDR3 region has 14 residues.

The V gene is TRBV19, the J gene TRBJ1-1; D gene ambiguous. The germline V and J ends were trimmed by 5 bases and 1 base, with 14 bases remaining between them. Germline V gene data show CDR1 as LNHDA and CDR2 as SQIVND (reference sequence). The CDR3 extends over 15 amino acids. This CDR3 is CASSSHLATNTEAFF. The CDR3 DNA follows: TGTGCCAGTAGTTCCCATTTGGCGACGAACACTGAAGCTTTCTTT.

This clonotype was observed a few times. V is TRBV5-1 and J is TRBJ2-3, with unresolved D. Trimming removed 0 bases from V and 2 bases from J, with 7 bases in between. CDR3 length: 14 amino acids. Germline V lookup: CDR1 SGHRS, CDR2 YFSETQ. The CDR3 coding sequence is TGCGCCAGCAGCTTGGGGTATGACACAGATACGCAGTATTTT. Residues: CASSLGYDTDTQYF. The full variable domain, with the rest looked up from reference TRBV5-1 and TRBJ2-3, is KAGVTQTPRYLIKTRGQQVTLSCSPISGHRSVSWYQQTPGQGLQFLFEYFSETQRNKGNFPGRFSGRQFSNSRSEMNVSTLELGDSALYLCASSLGYDTDTQYFGPGTRLTVL.

In this sample, this clonotype turned up many times. The genes are TRBV12-3 or TRBV12-4 and TRBJ2-1, with TRBD2 matching over 11 bases. This CDR3 has 15 amino acids. V lost 6 bases and J lost 3; bases outside the gene matches: 4. CDR3 sequence reads: CASRTSGILYNEQFF. Written as DNA, the CDR3 is TGTGCCAGCAGGACTAGCGGGATCCTCTACAATGAGCAGTTCTTC.

This clonotype was seen a few times. CDR3 amino acids: CASSVQVRDGYTF. CDR3 in DNA: TGTGCCAGCAGCGTACAGGTTAGGGATGGCTACACCTTC. The chain links TRBV7-3 to TRBJ1-2; TRBD1 might be the D (5 bases). Germline CDR1 reads SGHTA; CDR2 reads FQGTGA. The CDR3 runs to 13 residues. The V end was cut by 5 bases, the J end by 6 bases, with 13 bases between.

This clonotype was observed a few times. This chain uses TRBV7-2 with TRBJ1-4; TRBD1 matches at 7 bases. CDR1 and CDR2 (germline): SGHTA, FQGNSA. The CDR3 consists of 15 residues. J gave up 4 bases and V 5 bases, and 7 bases lay outside the gene matches. The CDR3 loop reads CASSPQTGNNEKLFF. CDR3 nucleotide sequence: TGTGCCAGCAGCCCACAGACAGGGAATAATGAAAAACTGTTTTTT.

The chain employs TRBV2 and TRBJ2-1, with 12 nucleotides matching TRBD2. This CDR3 has 15 residues. J lost 12 bases, V lost 4 bases, and 10 bases had no gene match. Germline V lookup: CDR1 SNHLY, CDR2 FYNNEI. The CDR3 protein is CASSALAGGAVTQFF. The CDR3 coding sequence is TGTGCCAGCAGTGCTCTAGCGGGGGGGGCGGTGACGCAGTTCTTC.

This clonotype was seen more than once but under ten times. The chain combines TRBV24-1 with TRBJ2-3; 8 positions match TRBD1. The CDR3 loop spans 18 amino acids. Trimming took 3 bases from V and 0 from J; bases not matched to a gene: 10. CDR1 is KGHDR and CDR2 is SFDVKD in the germline V gene. The CDR3 region is CATSDDSGQGVSTDTQYF. CDR3 coding DNA: TGTGCCACCAGTGATGACAGCGGACAGGGAGTAAGCACAGATACGCAGTATTTT.

A remark on this clonotype: This may be a read error, as it is one base from a much larger clone. This rearrangement joins TRBV6-1 to TRBJ1-1; D ambiguous. The V gene's germline CDR1 is MNHNS and CDR2 SASEGT. The CDR3 is 13 residues long. The CDR3 here is CASILGLKTEAFF. The CDR3 coding sequence is TGTGCCAGCATTTTAGGACTGAAAACTGAAGCTTTCTTT.

This clonotype was counted only a few times. The chain uses TRBV5-4 and TRBJ2-7, with D maybe TRBD1 (6 bases). The CDR3 is 15 amino acids. Germline assignment: CDR1 SGHNT and CDR2 YYREEE (reference sequence). The V and J ends lost 0 bases and 5 bases respectively, with 15 bases between them. The CDR3 DNA is TGTGCCAGCAGCTTGGCCGGGACACAATCCCACGAGCAGTACTTC. Its translation: CASSLAGTQSHEQYF.

This clonotype showed up just once. The J gene is TRBJ1-2, the V gene TRBV29-1; possible D gene TRBD1, 5 bases. The germline gives CDR1 SQVTM, CDR2 ANQGSEA. The CDR3 loop spans 13 amino acids. The V gene lost 7 bases and the J gene lost 3 bases, with 15 bases spanning the gap. CDR3 DNA sequence: TGCAGCGCTCGGGACGGAATCGACTATGGCTACACCTTC. It is translated as CSARDGIDYGYTF. The complete variable domain, with remaining parts taken from reference TRBV29-1 and TRBJ1-2, reads SAVISQKPSRDICQRGTSLTIQCQVDSQVTMMFWYRQQPGQSLTLIATANQGSEATYESGFVIDKFPISRPNLTFSTLTVSNMSPEDSSIYLCSARDGIDYGYTFGSGTRLTVV.

In this sample, this clonotype turned up a few times. The V and J genes are TRBV11-1 and TRBJ2-3; D may correspond to TRBD1 or TRBD2 (6 bases each). Trimming left V 4 bases short and J 14 bases short, with 19 bases between. The CDR3 is 13 residues long. Looked up from germline, CDR1 is SGHAT and CDR2 is FQDESV (reference sequence). The CDR3 nucleotides read TGTGCCAGCAGCTCGACTCCGGGGGCGCGGCCGTATTTT. This encodes CASSSTPGARPYF.

This clonotype was seen a few times. The chain employs TRBV28 and TRBJ2-3; 8 bases fit TRBD2. CDR3 length: 18 residues. Germline CDR1 MDHEN, CDR2 SYDVKM. The J segment lost 2 bases and the V segment lost 6 bases, leaving 16 bases of the junction unmatched. The CDR3 DNA reads as TGTGCCAGCAGCACGCTCAGGTTGCTAGCGGGTCCCACAGATACGCAGTATTTT. Translation: CASSTLRLLAGPTDTQYF. The variable domain in full, completed from reference TRBV28 and TRBJ2-3, reads DVKVTQSSRYLVKRTGEKVFLECVQDMDHENMFWYRQDPGLGLRLIYFSYDVKMKEKGDIPEGYSVSREKKERFSLILESASTNQTSMYLCASSTLRLLAGPTDTQYFGPGTRLTVL.

CDR3 loop: CASSFVVGAEQFF. CDR3 bases: TGTGCCAGCAGTTTCGTTGTGGGAGCTGAGCAGTTCTTC. V usage is TRBV12-3 or TRBV12-4 and J usage is TRBJ2-1; tentatively, D is TRBD2 (5 bases). With 3 bases removed from V and 9 bases from J, the gap between germline ends came to 12 bases. The CDR3 loop spans 13 amino acids.

This clonotype has more than one count but fewer than ten. This CDR3 is CSVELVGTQYF. The CDR3 region has the DNA TGCAGCGTTGAACTAGTAGGGACCCAGTACTTC. The chain joins TRBV29-1 to TRBJ2-5; D unresolved. In germline, CDR1 is SQVTM, CDR2 ANQGSEA. The CDR3 loop spans 11 amino acids. V dropped 2 bases and J dropped 7 bases, with 8 bases sitting between them.

On this clonotype: The missing conserved phenylalanine or tryptophan at the end of this CDR3 makes a read error likely. The rearrangement joins TRBV28 to TRBJ2-7; no firm D call. The CDR3 covers 11 residues. Germline lookup yields CDR1 MDHEN and CDR2 SYDVKM. The ends were cut back, 6 bases at V and 3 bases at J, with 6 bases in the middle. In DNA form, the CDR3 reads TGTGCCAGCAGCCTTAACTACGAGCAGTACTCC. Translating it yields CASSLNYEQYS.

The V and J genes are TRBV10-2 and TRBJ2-7, with 10 bases identical to TRBD1. Trimming removed 7 bases from V and 3 bases from J; junction bases left unmatched: 6. This CDR3 comprises 14 residues. Germline-derived CDR1 and CDR2 are WSHSY and SAAADI. The CDR3 is CASNPGQGIYEQYF. Written as DNA, the CDR3 is TGCGCCAGCAATCCGGGACAGGGGATCTACGAGCAGTACTTC.

The genes are TRBV6-2 or TRBV6-3 and TRBJ2-7, with 7 bases matching TRBD2. The CDR3 extends over 18 amino acids. Germline CDR1 reads MNHEY; CDR2 reads SVGEGT. V dropped 0 bases and J dropped 2; count of bases not matched to a gene: 13. The CDR3 sequence is CASSYSRTGGSIAYEQYF. DNA of the CDR3: TGTGCCAGCAGTTACTCCCGGACTGGCGGGAGTATCGCCTACGAGCAGTACTTC.

The chain carries TRBV7-2 and TRBJ1-2, with D tentatively TRBD1 (5 bases). Per the germline V gene, CDR1 is SGHTA and CDR2 is FQGNSA. CDR3 length equals 13 residues. Trimming removed 4 bases from V and 4 bases from J, with 10 bases in between. CDR3 DNA sequence: TGTGCCAGCAGCTCCCGACAGCGCTATGGCTACACCTTC. It yields the protein CASSSRQRYGYTF.

A few counts support this clonotype. CDR3 amino acids: CASSLATYGYTF. The CDR3 DNA is TGTGCCAGCAGCTTAGCGACCTATGGCTACACCTTC. This rearrangement joins TRBV7-2 to TRBJ1-2, with D unclear. Germline V CDR1 and CDR2: SGHTA, FQGNSA. V lost 0 bases to trimming and J lost 4 bases, with 3 bases between them. The CDR3 loop spans 12 amino acids. Looking up the rest from reference TRBV7-2 and TRBJ1-2 gives the full variable domain: GAGVSQSPSNKVTEKGKDVELRCDPISGHTALYWYRQSLGQGLEFLIYFQGNSAPDKSGLPSDRFSAERTGGSVSTLTIQRTQQEDSAVYLCASSLATYGYTFGSGTRLTVV.

The chain couples TRBV7-9 to TRBJ2-3, with D uncertain. Germline values: CDR1 SEHNR, CDR2 FQNEAQ (reference sequence). The CDR3 length is 12 residues. Trimming cost V 3 bases and J 9 bases, with 10 bases left between them. The chain's CDR3 is CASSFLQPTQYF. The CDR3 nucleotides are TGTGCCAGCAGCTTCCTCCAGCCGACGCAGTATTTT.

This clonotype came up a few times. CDR3 residues: CASSFIATEISYEQYF. DNA of the CDR3: TGTGCCAGCAGCTTTATCGCGACAGAGATCTCCTACGAGCAGTACTTC. The chain couples TRBV7-2 to TRBJ2-7; maybe TRBD1 (5 bases). Germline values: CDR1 SGHTA, CDR2 FQGNSA. The CDR3 covers 16 residues. The V and J ends lost 3 bases and 0 bases respectively, with 15 bases between them.

This clonotype occurred a few times. The rearrangement joins TRBV9 to TRBJ2-7, with 7 bases lining up with TRBD2. The CDR3 sequence is 14 residues long. CDR1 and CDR2 from the germline V gene are SGDLS and YYNGEE. J gave up 5 bases and V 0 bases, and 5 bases lay outside the gene matches. The CDR3 region has the DNA TGTGCCAGCAGCGTAGATCGGGGAGGGAACGAGCAGTACTTC. This translates into CASSVDRGGNEQYF.

This clonotype occurred a few times. CDR3 loop: CASSRSISGGDTQYF. CDR3 nucleotide sequence: TGTGCCAGCAGCCGATCGATTAGCGGGGGGGATACGCAGTATTTT. The chain employs TRBV7-2 and TRBJ2-3; 10 bases match TRBD2. CDR1 is SGHTA and CDR2 is FQGNSA in the germline V gene. The CDR3 runs to 15 residues. Trimming removed 5 bases from V and 6 bases from J; junction bases left unmatched: 8.

This clonotype was observed at least ten times. The chain uses TRBV11-3 and TRBJ2-3; D is uncertain. This CDR3 contains 13 residues. V was clipped by 0 bases and J by 2 bases, with 3 bases between them. Germline lookup yields CDR1 SGHNT and CDR2 YENEEA. In nucleotides, the CDR3 is TGTGCCAGCAGCTTAGATCTCACAGATACGCAGTATTTT. It yields the protein CASSLDLTDTQYF.

This clonotype was observed a few times. The J gene is TRBJ2-5, the V gene TRBV3-1; D perhaps matches TRBD2 (6 bases). The CDR3 has 17 amino acids. V dropped 1 base and J dropped 1 base, with 16 bases sitting between them. CDR1 and CDR2 from the germline V gene are LGHDT and YNNKEL (reference sequence). As DNA, the CDR3 is TGTGCCAGCAGCCAAGGAGTTACTAGCAGAACCCAAGAGACCCAGTACTTC. Residues: CASSQGVTSRTQETQYF.

The rearrangement joins TRBV11-2 to TRBJ2-2; D uncertain. V shed 4 bases and J shed 3 bases, with 12 bases lying between them. CDR3 length: 15 amino acids. From germline, CDR1 is SGHAT and CDR2 FQNNGV. CDR3 region: CASSSFAEYTGELFF. Written as DNA, the CDR3 is TGTGCCAGCAGCTCTTTTGCGGAATACACCGGGGAGCTGTTTTTT.